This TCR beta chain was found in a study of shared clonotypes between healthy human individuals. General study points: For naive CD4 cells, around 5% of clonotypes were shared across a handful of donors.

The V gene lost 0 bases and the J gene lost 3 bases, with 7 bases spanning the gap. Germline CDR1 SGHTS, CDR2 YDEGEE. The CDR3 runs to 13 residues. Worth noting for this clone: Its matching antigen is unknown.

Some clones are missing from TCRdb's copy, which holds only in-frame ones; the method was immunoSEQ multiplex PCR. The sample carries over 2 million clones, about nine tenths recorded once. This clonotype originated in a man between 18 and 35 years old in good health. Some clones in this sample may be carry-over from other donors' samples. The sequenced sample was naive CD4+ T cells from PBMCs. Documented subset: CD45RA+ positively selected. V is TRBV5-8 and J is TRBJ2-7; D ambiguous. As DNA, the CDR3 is TGTGCCAGCAGCTTGGTCCGATACTACGAGCAGTACTTC. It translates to CASSLVRYYEQYF.